Below, 20 T cell receptor beta chains from the same sample are listed, as sequenced in a study of cytomegalovirus exposure and HLA in healthy donors. PCR was performed using 60 Vbeta and 13 Jbeta primers. Using immunoSEQ multiplex PCR, the repertoire was profiled, and TCRdb retains in-frame clones only, with some absent. The sample yields 100,000 to 150,000 clones, 75% to 85% seen once. Input material: PBMCs. The receptors were gathered from a man aged 40-49 years in good health and CMV-seronegative.

Only a few counts were recorded for this clone. The chain links TRBV5-5 to TRBJ1-1; no reliable D call. The ends were cut back, 4 bases at V and 9 bases at J, with 10 bases in the middle. The CDR3 extends over 11 amino acids. Per germline, CDR1 SGHKS and CDR2 YYEKEE (reference sequence). This chain's CDR3 is CASSGGFQAFF. The CDR3 DNA reads as TGTGCCAGCAGCGGAGGGTTTCAAGCTTTCTTT.

This rearrangement joins TRBV5-3 to TRBJ2-7, with no clear D. TRBV5-3 is noted as an ORF with a role that remains uncertain. V lost 9 bases, J lost 1 base, and 5 bases lay in between. CDR3 length: 10 residues. CDR3 in DNA: TGTGCCAAATTATCCTACGAGCAGTACTTC. Residues: CAKLSYEQYF.

This chain links TRBV6-5 with TRBJ2-7, with a tentative D call TRBD1 (5 bases). Germline CDR1 is MNHEY and CDR2 is SVGAGI. CDR3 size: 14 residues. V lost 0 bases, J lost 3 bases, and 9 bases lay in between. CDR3 sequence (DNA): TGTGCCAGCAGTTACTCCCCGGACATCTACGAGCAGTACTTC. It yields the protein CASSYSPDIYEQYF.

This chain uses TRBV5-8 with TRBJ1-5; D call uncertain. The length of the CDR3 is 15 residues. Trimming pared 0 bases from V and 6 bases from J, leaving 13 bases between. Looked up from germline, CDR1 is SGHTS and CDR2 is YDEGEE. DNA of the CDR3: TGTGCCAGCAGCTTGGGGGATAGAGGGTTTCAGCCCCAGCATTTT. Its protein is CASSLGDRGFQPQHF.

This clone was counted a single time. The chain couples TRBV29-1 to TRBJ2-2; TRBD2 is a possible D gene (6 bases). The CDR3 is made up of 13 amino acids. Trimming left V 4 bases short and J 1 base short, with 7 bases between. Germline CDR1 is SQVTM and CDR2 is ANQGSEA. This CDR3 is CSVARGNTGELFF. CDR3 DNA: TGCAGCGTTGCGCGGGGGAACACCGGGGAGCTGTTTTTT.

The chain uses TRBV12-5 and TRBJ2-7, with 9 bases lining up with TRBD1. V trimming: 4 bases; J trimming: 6 bases; junction bases outside the gene matches: 10. From germline, CDR1 is LGHNT and CDR2 FRNRAP. The CDR3 runs 15 residues. In DNA form, the CDR3 reads TGTGCTAGTGGTTCCCACGGGACAGGGATACGCGAGCAGTACTTC. It is translated as CASGSHGTGIREQYF.

The CDR3 region has the DNA TGTGCCAGCAGCTCCCTGAGGACACCCCTCTACGAGCAGTACTTC. Translating gives CASSSLRTPLYEQYF. The genes are TRBV13 and TRBJ2-7; D is perhaps TRBD1 (5 bases). This CDR3 has 15 residues. The germline gives CDR1 PRHDT, CDR2 FYEKMQ (reference sequence). V was pared by 4 bases and J by 3 bases, with 16 bases between.

The rearrangement joins TRBV5-1 to TRBJ1-1, with D unresolved. Trimming took 3 bases from V and 5 from J, leaving 17 bases between them. Germline values: CDR1 SGHRS, CDR2 YFSETQ. CDR3 size: 15 residues. The CDR3 DNA reads as TGCGCCAGCAGCTCTGGAACCGGGGTGGGGACTGAAGCTTTCTTT. It encodes CASSSGTGVGTEAFF.

Concerning this clone itself: At the DNA level, this CDR3 is encoded by other sequences in the same sample as well. The rearrangement links TRBV5-6 to TRBJ2-7; 9 nucleotides match TRBD1. There are 13 residues in the CDR3. Trimming cost V 5 bases and J 5 bases; bases outside gene matches: 5. Germline CDR1 reads SGHDT; CDR2 reads YYEEEE. This CDR3 is CASRRQGGHEQYF. The CDR3 DNA follows: TGTGCCAGCAGACGACAGGGGGGCCACGAGCAGTACTTC.

V usage is TRBV19 and J usage is TRBJ2-1; 8 nucleotides agree with TRBD2. The CDR3 is 14 amino acids. After removal of 3 bases from V and 7 bases from J, the junction contained 5 bases not matched to a gene. CDR1 is LNHDA and CDR2 is SQIVND in the germline V gene (reference sequence). Here the CDR3 reads CASSINAGGNEQFF. The CDR3 DNA is TGTGCCAGTAGTATTAACGCGGGGGGAAATGAGCAGTTCTTC.

The V and J genes are TRBV18 and TRBJ1-4, with 10 bases aligning to TRBD1. The V gene end was trimmed by 6 bases and the J gene end by 0 bases; junction bases not matched to a gene: 4. Germline V gene sequence: CDR1 KGHSH, CDR2 LQKENI. The CDR3 runs 16 residues. The CDR3 protein is CASSRDRGATNEKLFF. As DNA, the CDR3 is TGTGCCAGCTCCAGGGACAGGGGCGCAACTAATGAAAAACTGTTTTTT.

V is TRBV7-3 and J is TRBJ1-1; D may be TRBD1 (5 bases). Germline lookup yields CDR1 SGHTA and CDR2 FQGTGA. This CDR3 has 13 amino acids. Trimming took off 1 base at V and 5 bases at J, with 8 bases between the two ends. In nucleotides, the CDR3 is TGTGCCAGCAGCTTAAGGAGGGGTACTGAAGCTTTCTTT. Translation gives CASSLRRGTEAFF.

J is TRBJ1-1 and V is TRBV5-1; D is unresolved. Germline V lookup: CDR1 SGHRS, CDR2 YFSETQ. The CDR3 length is 14 residues. Trimming removed 4 bases at V and 3 bases at J, with 13 bases between. The CDR3 here is CASSVLRADTEAFF. In DNA, the CDR3 is TGCGCCAGCAGCGTTTTGAGGGCGGACACTGAAGCTTTCTTT.

This chain links TRBV15 with TRBJ2-3, with D possibly being TRBD2 (7 bases). CDR1 is LNHNV and CDR2 is YYDKDF in the germline V gene (reference sequence). Trimming pared 5 bases from V and 2 bases from J, leaving 17 bases between. This CDR3 has 16 amino acids. The CDR3 DNA reads as TGTGCCACCAGCGGGTGGGGGGCGGGGGACACAGATACGCAGTATTTT. The encoded protein is CATSGWGAGDTDTQYF.

The rearrangement joins TRBV11-1 to TRBJ1-3; 9 bases map to TRBD1. V trimming: 6 bases; J trimming: 3 bases; junction bases outside the gene matches: 6. This CDR3 spans 15 amino acids. Looked up from germline, CDR1 is SGHAT and CDR2 is FQDESV (reference sequence). CDR3 in amino acids: CASRPGTGNGNTIYF. The CDR3 nucleotides read TGTGCCAGCAGACCCGGGACAGGGAATGGAAACACCATATATTTT.

In its sample, this clone was seen a few times. The rearrangement uses TRBV2 and TRBJ2-3, with D maybe TRBD2 (6 bases). With 3 bases removed from V and 0 bases from J, the gap between germline ends came to 10 bases. This CDR3 spans 15 amino acids. The V gene's germline CDR1 is SNHLY and CDR2 FYNNEI. In DNA form, the CDR3 reads TGTGCCAGCAGTGAGGGCGGGACTAGCACAGATACGCAGTATTTT. It translates to CASSEGGTSTDTQYF.

The chain joins TRBV5-5 to TRBJ1-2; 7 nucleotides agree with TRBD1. V lost 4 bases and J lost 2; bases outside the gene matches: 8. The germline gives CDR1 SGHKS, CDR2 YYEKEE (reference sequence). The CDR3 is 15 residues long. CDR3 coding DNA: TGTGCCAGCAGCGGGGTGACAGGGACCAACTATGGCTACACCTTC. It yields the protein CASSGVTGTNYGYTF.

This chain uses TRBV4-3 with TRBJ2-7; 8 nucleotides match TRBD1. The germline CDR1 and CDR2 sequences are LGHNA and YSLEER. The length of the CDR3 is 15 residues. J lost 7 bases, V lost 0 bases, and 8 bases had no gene match. Written as DNA, the CDR3 is TGCGCCAGCAGCCAAGACCCGGGACAGGTCGGGGAGCAGTACTTC. Protein sequence: CASSQDPGQVGEQYF.

This chain uses TRBV21-1 with TRBJ2-7; the table's TRBD2 call for D was not verified on the DNA. TRBV21-1 is recorded as a pseudogene. This CDR3 is 12 amino acids long. CDR3 protein: CASSKAGYEQYF. Written as DNA, the CDR3 is TGTGCCAGCAGCAAAGCCGGTTACGAGCAGTACTTC.

This chain joins TRBV7-8 and TRBJ1-1, with 9 bases aligning to TRBD1. Germline V gene data show CDR1 as SGHVS and CDR2 as FQNEAQ. The V gene end was trimmed by 1 base and the J gene end by 1 base; junction bases not matched to a gene: 4. CDR3 length: 16 residues. In nucleotides, the CDR3 is TGTGCCAGCAGCTTAGAGACGGGACAGGGGAACACTGAAGCTTTCTTT. It yields the protein CASSLETGQGNTEAFF.